This T cell receptor (beta chain) was retrieved from a study of blood T cell repertoires in COVID-19 (dated by TCRdb to 2018 to 2021). Broadly, across the study: Samples covering the acute and convalescent phases of COVID-19 were provided by collaborators in the United States, Italy and Spain. The prospective study material was composed of cDNA or gDNA derived from T cells, B-cell-depleted T cells, or PBMCs. The dataset comprised deeply sampled blood TCRbeta repertoires from subjects exposed to, actively infected with, or recovered from COVID-19. The repertoires were released in a freely available public database intended as a resource for research on the immune response to SARS-CoV-2. Samples came from the ongoing ImmuneRACE study (first 160 participants) plus 1,254 subjects from 6 global collaborators. Sample metadata almost always included a de-identified subject ID, COVID-19 status, age in years and sex. Where HLA class I and class II types were available, the types were taken from metadata supplied by the sample provider, not from assay-based typing.

Overall study outcomes, separate from this receptor: Clinical and demographic metadata were provided uncurated, with the amount varying by source and participant.

A second Seattle source provided samples from volunteer blood donors who had recovered from COVID-19. Whole blood was collected in K2EDTA tubes by collaborating institutions according to the institutions' own protocols. Collaborator samples were shipped for TCRbeta analysis as frozen whole blood, isolated PBMCs, or DNA extracted from either sample type. The immunoSEQ Assay, a bias-controlled multiplex PCR, was used to amplify TCRbeta CDR3 regions from genomic DNA. The original methods were these. Nucleated cell counts per sample were estimated from amplification of reference gene primers within the assay. To quantify the absolute abundance of each unique TCRbeta CDR3 rearrangement, sequence reads were collapsed and filtered. Productive Simpson clonality was computed per sample as the square root of Simpson's diversity index over productive rearrangements. Imported from immuneACCESS, the table was reduced by TCRdb to in-frame sequences with V and J called. These copies leave out some clones; in studies compared against another copy, an unresolved V gene accounts for under half, and the cause of the remainder is not known. D and trimming come from the DNA, and the V and J calls and clone size come from that table. Within this sample are a few hundred thousand clones, with about nine tenths of them counted one time only. 6.9% of the sample comes from the top ten.

Turning to this clone: Which antigen it targets is not known. Per-nucleotide qualities are absent, and no much larger clonotype sits a single base away.

The origin of this receptor is a woman aged 25-40 years who had recovered from COVID-19. Sequencing was carried out using peripheral blood.

The CDR3 reads CASSRVRTGVADTQYF. The DNA sequence follows: TGTGCCAGCAGTCGCGTCCGGACAGGGGTGGCAGATACGCAGTATTTT. The V and J genes are TRBV2 and TRBJ2-3, with 9 middle bases fitting TRBD1. The germline V gene supplies CDR1 SNHLY and CDR2 FYNNEI. The cysteine opens and the phenylalanine closes a CDR3 of 16 amino acids. Only the CDR3 part of the read is kept: 48 bases, read in frame from the first base. V trim: 5 bases; J trim: 4 bases; unmatched bases: 10. The entire variable domain, with the stretches around the CDR3 drawn from the reference TRBV2 and TRBJ2-3 proteins, is EPEVTQTPSHQVTQMGQEVILRCVPISNHLYFYWYRQILGQKVEFLVSFYNNEISEKSEIFDDQFSVERPDGSNFTLKIRSTKLEDSAMYFCASSRVRTGVADTQYFGPGTRLTVL.